These 24 T cell receptor beta chains were sequenced from one sample in a study of T cell repertoires in cytomegalovirus infection. These receptors' targets are unknown. TCRdb reanalysed the reads using MiXCR and keeps one entry per CDR3 protein. The data show some 700,000 distinct CDR3 sequences, roughly a third seen once. The specimen comprised cultured PBMCs, sampled from culture after CMV antigen stimulation. These receptors originate from a human donor in good health (CMV status not recorded). Some clones in this sample may be carry-over from other donors' samples.

This clonotype came up many times. The junction differs from germline at one of its ends, possibly a read error. Written as DNA, the CDR3 is TGTGCCAGCAGCCTAGCGGGAGGGCCCGACGAGCAGTACTTC. Residues: CASSLAGGPDEQYF. The gene calls are TRBV7-8 and TRBJ2-7; 12 nucleotides line up with TRBD2. The CDR3 contains 14 residues. Germline values: CDR1 SGHVS, CDR2 FQNEAQ.

This clonotype has ten or more counts. J is TRBJ2-3 and V is TRBV29-1; possible D gene TRBD2, 5 bases. Germline values: CDR1 SQVTM, CDR2 ANQGSEA. The length of the CDR3 is 13 residues. V lost 6 bases and J 1 base, leaving 11 bases between the germline ends. The CDR3 bases are TGCAGCGTAGTCCGGCGGGGCACAGATACGCAGTATTTT. This gives the protein CSVVRRGTDTQYF.

The gene calls are TRBV6-6 and TRBJ1-5; D is perhaps TRBD1 (6 bases). CDR1 and CDR2 (germline): MNHNY, SVGAGI (reference sequence). Trimming left V 2 bases short and J 1 base short, with 15 bases between. The CDR3 runs to 17 residues. The CDR3 DNA reads as TGTGCCAGCAGTTACGCGAGCCCCACAGGGAGCAATCAGCCCCAGCATTTT. Residues: CASSYASPTGSNQPQHF.

The chain has TRBV20-1 and TRBJ1-1; unclear D gene. From germline, CDR1 is DFQATT and CDR2 SNEGSKA (reference sequence). V was clipped by 4 bases and J by 6 bases, with 9 bases between them. This CDR3 region has 11 residues. The CDR3 DNA reads as TGCAGTGCTACCCGTTGGGCTGAAGCTTTCTTT. As protein: CSATRWAEAFF.

The chain has TRBV6-1 and TRBJ2-7, with 10 nucleotides matching TRBD1. The CDR3 covers 12 residues. The V gene end was trimmed by 10 bases and the J gene end by 4 bases; junction bases not matched to a gene: 4. The germline V gene has CDR1 MNHNS and CDR2 SASEGT. The CDR3 loop is CATRDRGYEQYF. Written as DNA, the CDR3 is TGTGCCACCCGGGACAGGGGTTACGAGCAGTACTTC.

This clonotype has a handful of counts. The V call is TRBV7-6, the J call TRBJ2-2, with D unclear. Germline V CDR1 and CDR2: SGHVS, FNYEAQ. With 1 base removed from V and 1 base from J, the gap between germline ends came to 7 bases. This CDR3 spans 15 amino acids. The CDR3: CASSLVVRNTGELFF. The CDR3 nucleotides are TGTGCCAGCAGCTTAGTCGTCCGGAACACCGGGGAGCTGTTTTTT.

The chain couples TRBV7-2 to TRBJ1-6; maybe TRBD1 (5 bases). This CDR3 comprises 13 residues. With 5 bases removed from V and 10 bases from J, the gap between germline ends came to 12 bases. Germline V gives CDR1 SGHTA, CDR2 FQGNSA. CDR3 DNA: TGTGCCAGCAGCCAAGCGGGGGTCTCACCCCTCCACTTT. Translation: CASSQAGVSPLHF.

This clonotype has only a few counts. This chain joins TRBV12-3 or TRBV12-4 and TRBJ1-1, with D possibly being TRBD1 (5 bases). The CDR3 totals 14 residues. Trimming left V 6 bases short and J 1 base short, with 12 bases between. The CDR3 reads CASRPGHSNTEAFF. CDR3 in DNA: TGTGCCAGCAGACCCGGACACTCGAACACTGAAGCTTTCTTT.

In this sample, this clonotype turned up a few times. The chain combines TRBV14 with TRBJ1-1; 8 bases agree with TRBD1. Trimming at V came to 2 bases and at J to 5 bases, leaving 4 bases not matched to a gene. This CDR3 comprises 14 residues. Germline V gene lookup returns CDR1 SGHDN and CDR2 FVKESK. The CDR3: CASSQNRGFTEAFF. The CDR3 DNA is TGTGCCAGCAGCCAAAACAGGGGGTTTACTGAAGCTTTCTTT.

CDR3 sequence: CASRSRGTANNEQFF. The CDR3 DNA reads TGTGCCAGCAGAAGTCGGGGGACAGCAAACAATGAGCAGTTCTTC. The chain carries TRBV12-3 or TRBV12-4 and TRBJ2-1; TRBD1 is a possible D gene (7 bases). CDR3 length equals 15 residues. Trimming stripped 6 bases from V and 5 bases from J, with 17 bases between.

This clonotype was seen a single time. The J gene is TRBJ1-2, the V gene TRBV20-1; D unresolved. This CDR3 has 14 residues. Between the trimmed V and J ends, which lost 5 bases and 4 bases, there was a span of 17 bases. Germline loops: CDR1 DFQATT, CDR2 SNEGSKA (reference sequence). The CDR3 bases are TGCAGTGCTGGAGCGACCCCCCGGGGCTATGGCTACACCTTC. Encoded protein: CSAGATPRGYGYTF.

This clonotype occurred many times. V usage is TRBV7-2 and J usage is TRBJ2-1; D gene uncertain. CDR3 length: 13 residues. V lost 7 bases and J lost 0, with 7 bases in between. CDR1 SGHTA and CDR2 FQGNSA come from the germline V gene. CDR3 sequence (DNA): TGTGCCAGCATGAGGACCTCCTACAATGAGCAGTTCTTC. Protein: CASMRTSYNEQFF. Full variable domain (missing parts from reference TRBV7-2 and TRBJ2-1): GAGVSQSPSNKVTEKGKDVELRCDPISGHTALYWYRQSLGQGLEFLIYFQGNSAPDKSGLPSDRFSAERTGGSVSTLTIQRTQQEDSAVYLCASMRTSYNEQFFGPGTRLTVL.

The chain links TRBV5-4 to TRBJ2-6; D remains unclear. This CDR3 comprises 15 residues. The germline V gene has CDR1 SGHNT and CDR2 YYREEE (reference sequence). The V gene lost 0 bases and the J gene lost 3 bases, with 7 bases spanning the gap. CDR3 sequence reads: CASSLEGNGANVLTF. CDR3 in DNA: TGTGCCAGCAGCTTGGAGGGCAATGGGGCCAACGTCCTGACTTTC.

In its sample, this clonotype was seen a few times. The chain recombines TRBV6-2 or TRBV6-3 with TRBJ2-2; 7 positions agree with TRBD1. CDR1 and CDR2 from the germline V gene are MNHEY and SVGEGT. The CDR3 is made up of 14 amino acids. V gave up 10 bases and J gave up 2 bases; unmatched junction bases: 7. CDR3 sequence reads: CATCRTGNTGELFF. The DNA of the CDR3 is TGTGCCACTTGCCGGACAGGAAACACCGGGGAGCTGTTTTTT.

The chain carries TRBV7-9 and TRBJ2-3; a weak D match, TRBD2 (5 bases). V was cut by 5 bases and J by 0 bases, with 15 bases left in between. The germline gives CDR1 SEHNR, CDR2 FQNEAQ (reference sequence). The CDR3 runs to 16 residues. The CDR3 nucleotides read TGTGCCAGCAGCGCCGACTATTTCCCTAGCACAGATACGCAGTATTTT. This codes for CASSADYFPSTDTQYF.

This clonotype was picked up one time. This chain connects TRBV7-2 to TRBJ2-2, with D possibly TRBD2 on 5 matching bases. Germline-derived CDR1 and CDR2 are SGHTA and FQGNSA. The CDR3 is 14 amino acids. V lost 3 bases to trimming and J lost 4 bases, with 9 bases between them. The CDR3 here is CASSFRSGTGELFF. The DNA for the CDR3 is TGTGCCAGCAGCTTCCGAAGCGGCACCGGGGAGCTGTTTTTT.

This chain uses TRBV2 with TRBJ2-1; possibly TRBD1 for D (6 bases). The CDR3 has 14 residues. The ends were cut back, 1 base at V and 3 bases at J, with 7 bases in the middle. Germline values: CDR1 SNHLY, CDR2 FYNNEI. Written as DNA, the CDR3 is TGTGCCAGCAGTGAAGGACAGGTCTACAATGAGCAGTTCTTC. Translation gives CASSEGQVYNEQFF.

The J gene is TRBJ2-5, the V gene TRBV6-5; no firm D call. Deletions cut 6 bases from V and 3 bases from J, with 11 bases between. Germline CDR1 is MNHEY and CDR2 is SVGAGI. The CDR3 totals 13 residues. CDR3 sequence reads: CASRQGSEETQYF. The DNA for the CDR3 is TGTGCCAGCAGGCAAGGCAGCGAAGAGACCCAGTACTTC.

On this clonotype itself: Possible read error: a much larger clone is one base away. The J gene is TRBJ1-4, the V gene TRBV7-9; TRBD1 aligns across 10 bases. The CDR3 sequence is 14 residues long. Germline V gives CDR1 SEHNR, CDR2 FQNEAQ (reference sequence). The chain's CDR3 is CAGSRDRGNEKLFF. The CDR3, as DNA: TGTGCCGGCAGCCGGGACAGGGGTAATGAAAAACTGTTTTTT.

This clonotype appeared once. The chain employs TRBV19 and TRBJ2-1; no firm D call. The CDR3 runs to 15 residues. V was clipped by 0 bases and J by 3 bases, with 9 bases between them. The germline gives CDR1 LNHDA, CDR2 SQIVND (reference sequence). The CDR3 protein is CASSIDLDHYNEQFF. The CDR3 DNA sequence: TGTGCCAGTAGTATAGACCTTGATCACTACAATGAGCAGTTCTTC.

The sample holds a few counts of this clonotype. V and J are TRBV7-6 and TRBJ2-1; TRBD2 matches 10 bases. Germline V gene lookup returns CDR1 SGHVS and CDR2 FNYEAQ. CDR3 length equals 15 residues. V was pared by 5 bases and J by 8 bases, with 9 bases of the junction left unmatched. The CDR3 nucleotides read TGTGCCAGCAGCCCCCCCCCTAGCGGGAGAGATGAGCAGTTCTTC. The encoded protein is CASSPPPSGRDEQFF.

This clonotype was detected a few times. The rearrangement uses TRBV18 and TRBJ2-1; no firm D call. CDR1 is KGHSH, CDR2 LQKENI, per germline. This CDR3 has 17 amino acids. Trimming took 1 base from V and 0 from J, leaving 13 bases between them. CDR3: CASSPLGVESSYNEQFF. CDR3 nucleotides: TGTGCCAGCTCACCACTAGGCGTTGAGAGCTCCTACAATGAGCAGTTCTTC.

This chain connects TRBV4-2 to TRBJ2-1; D is ambiguous. Germline CDR1 is LGHNA and CDR2 is YNFKEQ. The V gene lost 2 bases and the J gene lost 6 bases, with 11 bases spanning the gap. The CDR3 length is 14 residues. The CDR3: CASSQTINSNEQFF. CDR3 in DNA: TGTGCCAGCAGCCAAACCATAAACAGCAATGAGCAGTTCTTC.

This clonotype was counted ten times or more. The chain has TRBV7-2 and TRBJ2-7, with D tentatively TRBD1 or TRBD2 (5 bases each). Trimming removed 9 bases from V and 3 bases from J, with 15 bases in between. Per germline, CDR1 SGHTA and CDR2 FQGNSA. This CDR3 region has 13 residues. The CDR3 DNA reads TGTGCCAGGGGGACCAACTCCATCTACGAGCAGTACTTC. Encoded protein: CARGTNSIYEQYF.